The clone carrying this T cell receptor (beta chain) is deemed medium-sized. As yet, its antigen is unknown. Germline CDR1 reads SGHNT; CDR2 reads YENEEA. The ends were cut back, 5 bases at V and 3 bases at J, with 20 bases in the middle. The CDR3 is 16 residues long. The table came from immunoSEQ multiplex PCR; TCRdb's copy has only in-frame clones and leaves some out. The sample has nearly 2,500 clones; approximately 30% are singletons. The data stem from a study of T cells in localized non-small cell lung cancer. General study points: Turning up in adjacent lung were a median approximately 60 of the top 100 tumor clones.

The gene calls are TRBV11-3 and TRBJ2-7, with D maybe TRBD1 (6 bases). This material consisted of lung tumor tissue, taken before any cancer treatment. The origin of this receptor is a female donor over 55 with stage II lung adenocarcinoma. The CDR3: CASSPQGKAIHYEQYF. CDR3 in DNA: TGTGCCAGCAGCCCTCAGGGGAAAGCCATACACTACGAGCAGTACTTC.